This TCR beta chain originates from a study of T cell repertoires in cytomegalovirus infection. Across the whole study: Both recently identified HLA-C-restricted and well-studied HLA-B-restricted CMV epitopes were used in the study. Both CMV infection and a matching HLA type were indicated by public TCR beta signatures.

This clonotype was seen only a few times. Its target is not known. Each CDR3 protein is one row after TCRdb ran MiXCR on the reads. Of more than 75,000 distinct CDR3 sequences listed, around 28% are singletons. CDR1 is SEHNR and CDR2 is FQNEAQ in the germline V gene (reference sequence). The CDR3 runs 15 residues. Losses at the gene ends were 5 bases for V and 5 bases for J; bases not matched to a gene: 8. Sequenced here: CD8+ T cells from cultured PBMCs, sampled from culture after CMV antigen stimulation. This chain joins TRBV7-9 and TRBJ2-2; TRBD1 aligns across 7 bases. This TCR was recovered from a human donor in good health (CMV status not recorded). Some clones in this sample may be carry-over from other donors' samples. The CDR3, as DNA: TGTGCCAGCAGCCCCTGGACAGGAGATACCGGGGAGCTGTTTTTT. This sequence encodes CASSPWTGDTGELFF.